The 25 T cell receptor beta chains listed next were all sequenced from one sample in a study of graft-versus-host responses after intestinal transplantation. Which antigens these TCRs recognize remains unknown. Libraries were prepared by immunoSEQ multiplex PCR; TCRdb keeps only in-frame clonotypes and omits some of them. Here the sample spans under 150,000 clones, about nine tenths being singletons. The specimen was unstimulated CD4+ T cells sorted from spleen or lymph node cells, collected before intestinal transplant. These receptors were collected from a human donor who received an intestinal transplant.

This chain uses TRBV29-1 with TRBJ2-2, with D perhaps TRBD1 (5 bases). The CDR3 covers 13 residues. The V end lost 8 bases, the J end lost 0 bases, and 10 bases lay between the germline ends. CDR1 SQVTM and CDR2 ANQGSEA come from the germline V gene. CDR3 DNA sequence: TGCAGCCTACAGACAGCGAACACCGGGGAGCTGTTTTTT. Its translation is CSLQTANTGELFF.

This chain joins TRBV5-1 and TRBJ2-5; TRBD1 matches 7 bases. With 4 bases clipped from V and 2 bases from J, the junction kept 5 bases outside the gene matches. From germline, CDR1 is SGHRS and CDR2 YFSETQ. CDR3 length: 14 amino acids. CDR3 sequence reads: CASSGTVLQETQYF. The CDR3 nucleotides read TGCGCCAGCAGCGGGACAGTTTTACAAGAGACCCAGTACTTC.

This clone was seen only a few times. The chain combines TRBV5-1 with TRBJ1-4, with 8 bases identical to TRBD1. This CDR3 spans 13 amino acids. The V segment lost 6 bases and the J segment 7 bases; nucleotides outside the gene matches: 5. Germline CDR1 SGHRS, CDR2 YFSETQ. The CDR3, as DNA: TGCGCCAGCACTGAAGGGACAGGTGAAAAACTGTTTTTT. Residues: CASTEGTGEKLFF.

Here the CDR3 reads CASSSLWSREAFF. The CDR3 nucleotides are TGTGCCAGCAGTTCCCTCTGGTCGCGTGAAGCTTTCTTT. The chain combines TRBV28 with TRBJ1-1; no firm D call. The CDR3 contains 13 residues. V gave up 4 bases and J gave up 7 bases, with 13 bases separating them. Germline CDR1 and CDR2: MDHEN and SYDVKM.

The genes are TRBV30 and TRBJ2-3, with 12 nucleotides matching TRBD2. Germline CDR1 GTSNPN, CDR2 SVGIG (reference sequence). The ends lost 1 base at V and 2 bases at J; junction bases unmatched: 10. The length of the CDR3 is 18 residues. The CDR3 is CAWSDPLLAGGYTDTQYF. In DNA form, the CDR3 reads TGTGCCTGGAGTGACCCTCTCCTAGCGGGAGGGTACACAGATACGCAGTATTTT.

The V gene is TRBV2, the J gene TRBJ2-1; 10 positions match TRBD2. The CDR3 sequence is 17 residues long. The J segment lost 8 bases and the V segment lost 2 bases, leaving 12 bases of the junction unmatched. Per germline, CDR1 SNHLY and CDR2 FYNNEI. The CDR3 DNA sequence: TGTGCCAGCAGTGAATTTAAGGGAGCGGGAGGGCCAGATGAGCAGTTCTTC. Protein sequence: CASSEFKGAGGPDEQFF.

The chain joins TRBV5-1 to TRBJ2-7; a weak D match, TRBD1 (6 bases). The CDR3 has 14 amino acids. Germline V gene lookup returns CDR1 SGHRS and CDR2 YFSETQ. Trimming removed 5 bases from V and 2 bases from J, with 14 bases in between. As DNA, the CDR3 is TGCGCCAGCAGTATAGGGGGTGCTGCCTACGAGCAGTACTTC. This codes for CASSIGGAAYEQYF. The complete variable domain, with remaining parts taken from reference TRBV5-1 and TRBJ2-7, reads KAGVTQTPRYLIKTRGQQVTLSCSPISGHRSVSWYQQTPGQGLQFLFEYFSETQRNKGNFPGRFSGRQFSNSRSEMNVSTLELGDSALYLCASSIGGAAYEQYFGPGTRLTVT.

The chain employs TRBV7-9 and TRBJ1-1, with D maybe TRBD1 (6 bases). Germline V gives CDR1 SEHNR, CDR2 FQNEAQ (reference sequence). V shed 5 bases and J shed 4 bases, with 20 bases lying between them. The CDR3 runs to 16 residues. CDR3 amino acids: CASSNLGGGWGTEAFF. The CDR3 coding sequence is TGTGCCAGCAGCAACCTCGGGGGGGGCTGGGGCACTGAAGCTTTCTTT. Combining the CDR3 with reference TRBV7-9 and TRBJ1-1 gives the whole variable domain DTGVSQNPRHKITKRGQNVTFRCDPISEHNRLYWYRQTLGQGPEFLTYFQNEAQLEKSRLLSDRFSAERPKGSFSTLEIQRTEQGDSAMYLCASSNLGGGWGTEAFFGQGTRLTVV.

The chain recombines TRBV5-1 with TRBJ1-3; D remains unclear. Germline V gene lookup returns CDR1 SGHRS and CDR2 YFSETQ. The CDR3 totals 16 residues. V dropped 0 bases and J dropped 0 bases, with 10 bases sitting between them. CDR3 sequence reads: CASSLAGHSSGNTIYF. CDR3 DNA sequence: TGCGCCAGCAGCTTGGCTGGGCACAGCTCTGGAAACACCATATATTTT.

This chain uses TRBV5-1 with TRBJ1-4, with D possibly matching TRBD1 (6 bases). The CDR3 loop spans 15 amino acids. V was pared by 1 base and J by 4 bases, with 11 bases between. The germline gives CDR1 SGHRS, CDR2 YFSETQ. CDR3 region: CASSLTGSINEKLFF. CDR3 DNA: TGCGCCAGCAGCTTGACAGGGAGTATTAATGAAAAACTGTTTTTT.

The rearrangement uses TRBV2 and TRBJ2-2; 10 bases agree with TRBD1. This CDR3 is 14 amino acids long. CDR1 SNHLY and CDR2 FYNNEI come from the germline V gene. The junction had 4 bases not matched to a gene; V was cut back by 5 bases and J by 7 bases. This CDR3 is CASSSTGGIGELFF. In DNA, the CDR3 is TGTGCCAGCAGTTCGACAGGGGGCATCGGGGAGCTGTTTTTT.

V usage is TRBV19 and J usage is TRBJ1-5; perhaps TRBD1 as D (6 bases). Germline V gene sequence: CDR1 LNHDA, CDR2 SQIVND (reference sequence). V was clipped by 5 bases and J by 0 bases, with 14 bases between them. CDR3 length equals 16 residues. Written as DNA, the CDR3 is TGTGCCAGTAGTTCCGGGGGGGGCCTTAGCAATCAGCCCCAGCATTTT. The encoded protein is CASSSGGGLSNQPQHF.

The V and J genes are TRBV7-2 and TRBJ1-2; TRBD1 might be the D (6 bases). The germline V gene encodes CDR1 SGHTA and CDR2 FQGNSA. The CDR3 loop spans 16 amino acids. Trimming pared 6 bases from V and 0 bases from J, leaving 17 bases between. The CDR3, as DNA: TGTGCCAGCAGGCGGAATACAGGGAGCTCTAACTATGGCTACACCTTC. This gives the protein CASRRNTGSSNYGYTF.

This clone was found once. The chain joins TRBV19 to TRBJ1-5, with 7 bases matching TRBD1. Trimming took 4 bases from V and 9 from J; bases not matched to a gene: 9. Germline V lookup: CDR1 LNHDA, CDR2 SQIVND (reference sequence). This CDR3 comprises 14 residues. The CDR3 spells CASSTLTGMRPQHF. The CDR3 nucleotides read TGTGCCAGTAGTACACTGACAGGGATGAGGCCCCAGCATTTT.

The V call is TRBV29-1, the J call TRBJ2-1, with D maybe TRBD2 (6 bases). V lost 3 bases, J lost 9 bases, and 15 bases lay in between. CDR1 is SQVTM and CDR2 is ANQGSEA in the germline V gene. This CDR3 spans 13 amino acids. The CDR3 DNA reads TGCAGCGTTGAGGGCAGGAGGGGAGGTGAGCAGTTCTTC. Protein: CSVEGRRGGEQFF.

The gene calls are TRBV7-2 and TRBJ1-3, with 9 bases aligning to TRBD1. Trimming took 5 bases from V and 11 from J; bases not matched to a gene: 10. The CDR3 consists of 14 residues. Germline V gene sequence: CDR1 SGHTA, CDR2 FQGNSA. The CDR3 protein is CASSPRTGVGPIYF. The CDR3 DNA follows: TGTGCCAGCAGCCCCCGGACAGGGGTTGGCCCCATATATTTT.

This clone appeared a few times. J is TRBJ1-5 and V is TRBV10-2; D is perhaps TRBD1 (6 bases). Trimming removed 5 bases from V and 7 bases from J, with 15 bases in between. Germline CDR1 WSHSY, CDR2 SAAADI. This CDR3 region has 14 residues. The CDR3 nucleotides are TGCGCCAGCAGTTTGGCAGGGGTAGAACAGCCCCAGCATTTT. Its protein is CASSLAGVEQPQHF.

This sequence joins TRBV9 and TRBJ2-3; 7 bases agree with TRBD2. This CDR3 is 15 amino acids long. The V gene end was trimmed by 0 bases and the J gene end by 4 bases; junction bases not matched to a gene: 5. Germline V gene data show CDR1 as SGDLS and CDR2 as YYNGEE. CDR3 in DNA: TGTGCCAGCAGCGTAGGTTGGGCGGGAGCAGATACGCAGTATTTT. It encodes CASSVGWAGADTQYF.

The chain combines TRBV2 with TRBJ2-7; TRBD2 aligns across 7 bases. The CDR3 totals 12 residues. V shed 10 bases, J shed 4 bases, and the junction held 7 bases outside the gene matches. Germline V gives CDR1 SNHLY, CDR2 FYNNEI. The CDR3 region has the DNA TGTGCCATCGGGACTACCCTTTACGAGCAGTACTTC. It encodes CAIGTTLYEQYF. The full variable domain, rest sourced from reference TRBV2 and TRBJ2-7, is EPEVTQTPSHQVTQMGQEVILRCVPISNHLYFYWYRQILGQKVEFLVSFYNNEISEKSEIFDDQFSVERPDGSNFTLKIRSTKLEDSAMYFCAIGTTLYEQYFGPGTRLTVT.

This chain links TRBV6-5 with TRBJ2-2; TRBD2 matches at 9 bases. CDR1 and CDR2 from the germline V gene are MNHEY and SVGAGI. The junction had 9 bases not matched to a gene; V was cut back by 4 bases and J by 6 bases. This CDR3 has 16 residues. DNA for the CDR3: TGTGCCAGCAGTTTCTTGGCGGGAGGGGGGTCCGGGGAGCTGTTTTTT. Amino acid sequence: CASSFLAGGGSGELFF.

The chain employs TRBV6-5 and TRBJ2-1; TRBD2 is a possible D gene (5 bases). The germline CDR1 and CDR2 sequences are MNHEY and SVGAGI. The CDR3 runs to 15 residues. V was cut by 6 bases and J by 0 bases, with 12 bases left in between. The chain's CDR3 is CASRLERSSYNEQFF. CDR3 bases: TGTGCCAGCAGACTAGAGCGGAGCTCCTACAATGAGCAGTTCTTC.

This rearrangement joins TRBV28 to TRBJ1-1, with unresolved D. This CDR3 has 11 residues. Trimming removed 10 bases from V and 1 base from J, with 7 bases in between. Germline CDR1 and CDR2: MDHEN and SYDVKM. This CDR3 is CATYGNTEAFF. Here the CDR3 DNA reads TGTGCCACCTACGGGAACACTGAAGCTTTCTTT. Supplemented by reference TRBV28 and TRBJ1-1, the full variable domain reads DVKVTQSSRYLVKRTGEKVFLECVQDMDHENMFWYRQDPGLGLRLIYFSYDVKMKEKGDIPEGYSVSREKKERFSLILESASTNQTSMYLCATYGNTEAFFGQGTRLTVV.

CDR3 nucleotide sequence: TGTGCCAGCAGTGCCCGGACAGGGATAGGTCAGCCCCAGCATTTT. Residues: CASSARTGIGQPQHF. V is TRBV28 and J is TRBJ1-5; the match to TRBD1 covers 8 bases. From germline, CDR1 is MDHEN and CDR2 SYDVKM. CDR3 length: 15 amino acids. Trimming took 5 bases from V and 6 from J; bases not matched to a gene: 9.

The gene calls are TRBV5-4 and TRBJ1-3; maybe TRBD1 (6 bases). Germline V CDR1 and CDR2: SGHNT, YYREEE (reference sequence). The V gene lost 3 bases and the J gene lost 0 bases, with 13 bases spanning the gap. The length of the CDR3 is 16 residues. The CDR3 protein is CASSWATGGSGNTIYF. CDR3 nucleotides: TGTGCCAGCAGCTGGGCGACAGGTGGCTCTGGAAACACCATATATTTT.

The rearrangement uses TRBV11-2 and TRBJ1-4; D is unclear. V lost 2 bases, J lost 0 bases, and 4 bases lay in between. Germline values: CDR1 SGHAT, CDR2 FQNNGV. The CDR3 totals 14 residues. The DNA of the CDR3 is TGTGCCAGCAGCTTACGTGCAACTAATGAAAAACTGTTTTTT. Translated, it gives CASSLRATNEKLFF.